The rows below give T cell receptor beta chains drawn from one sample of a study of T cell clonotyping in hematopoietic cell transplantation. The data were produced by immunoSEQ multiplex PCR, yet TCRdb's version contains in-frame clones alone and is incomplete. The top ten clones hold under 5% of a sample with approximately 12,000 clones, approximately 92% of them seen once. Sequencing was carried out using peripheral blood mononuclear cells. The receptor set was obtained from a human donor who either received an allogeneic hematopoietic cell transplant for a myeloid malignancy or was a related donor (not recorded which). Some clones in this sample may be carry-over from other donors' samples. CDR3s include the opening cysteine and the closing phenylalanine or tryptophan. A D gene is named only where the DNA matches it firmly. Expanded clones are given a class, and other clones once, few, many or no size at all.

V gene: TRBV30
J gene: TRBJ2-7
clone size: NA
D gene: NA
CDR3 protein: CAWSPRDRSSYEQYF
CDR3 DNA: TGTGCCTGGAGTCCGCGGGACAGAAGCTCCTACGAGCAGTACTTC

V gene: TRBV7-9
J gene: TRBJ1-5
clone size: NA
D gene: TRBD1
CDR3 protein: CASSLTGGRLNQPQHF
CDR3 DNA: TGTGCCAGCAGCTTAACAGGGGGCAGGTTAAATCAGCCCCAGCATTTT

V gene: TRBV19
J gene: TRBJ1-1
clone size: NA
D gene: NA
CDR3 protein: CASSPRTQVSNTEAFF
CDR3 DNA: TGTGCCAGTAGTCCCCGGACACAGGTTTCGAACACTGAAGCTTTCTTT

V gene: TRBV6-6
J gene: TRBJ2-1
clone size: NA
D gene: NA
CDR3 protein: CASSYSLEGSYNEQFF
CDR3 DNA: TGTGCCAGCAGTTACTCGTTAGAGGGGTCCTACAATGAGCAGTTCTTC

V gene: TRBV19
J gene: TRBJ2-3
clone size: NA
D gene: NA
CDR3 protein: CASTSLGGRADTQYF
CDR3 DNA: TGTGCCAGTACCTCCCTCGGGGGTAGGGCAGATACGCAGTATTTT

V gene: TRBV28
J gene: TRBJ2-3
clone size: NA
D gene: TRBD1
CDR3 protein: CASSHGQGASTDTQYF
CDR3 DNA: TGTGCCAGCAGTCATGGACAGGGGGCTAGCACAGATACGCAGTATTTT

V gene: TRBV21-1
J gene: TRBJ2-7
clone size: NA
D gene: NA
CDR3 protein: CASRTGGGYEQYF
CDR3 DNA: TGTGCCAGCAGGACAGGGGGAGGCTACGAGCAGTACTTC

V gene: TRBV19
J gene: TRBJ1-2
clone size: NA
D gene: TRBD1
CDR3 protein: CASRRSTGGILYGYTF
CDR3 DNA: TGTGCCAGTAGGAGGTCGACAGGGGGGATACTCTATGGCTACACCTTC

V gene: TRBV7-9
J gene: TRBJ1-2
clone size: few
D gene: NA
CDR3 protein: CASSVGGGVGYTF
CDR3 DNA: TGTGCCAGCAGCGTCGGGGGGGGCGTTGGCTACACCTTC

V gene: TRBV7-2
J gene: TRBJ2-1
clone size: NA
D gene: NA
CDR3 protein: CASSLASNNEQFF
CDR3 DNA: TGTGCCAGCAGCTTAGCGTCGAACAATGAGCAGTTCTTC

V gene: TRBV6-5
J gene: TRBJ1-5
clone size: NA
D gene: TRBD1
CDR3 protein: CASSFRQGADQPQHF
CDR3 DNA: TGTGCCAGCAGTTTTCGACAGGGGGCGGATCAGCCCCAGCATTTT

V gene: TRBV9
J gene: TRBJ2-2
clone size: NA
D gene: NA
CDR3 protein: CASSGQARSNTGELFF
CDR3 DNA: TGTGCCAGCAGCGGACAGGCAAGATCGAACACCGGGGAGCTGTTTTTT

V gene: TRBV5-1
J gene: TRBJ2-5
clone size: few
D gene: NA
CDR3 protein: CASSIDRVGQETQYF
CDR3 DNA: TGCGCCAGCAGCATCGATAGGGTGGGACAAGAGACCCAGTACTTC

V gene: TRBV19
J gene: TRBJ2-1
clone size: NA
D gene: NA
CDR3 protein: CASSIRPGDWVSYNEQFF
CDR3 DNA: TGTGCCAGTAGTATTCGTCCAGGGGACTGGGTTTCCTACAATGAGCAGTTCTTC

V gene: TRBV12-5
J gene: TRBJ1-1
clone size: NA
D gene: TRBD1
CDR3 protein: CASGLFQGARTEAFF
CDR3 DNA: TGTGCTAGTGGTTTGTTTCAGGGGGCCCGAACTGAAGCTTTCTTT

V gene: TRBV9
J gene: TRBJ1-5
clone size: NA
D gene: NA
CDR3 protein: CASSVEAGYQPQHF
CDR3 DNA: TGTGCCAGCAGCGTAGAGGCAGGGTACCAGCCCCAGCATTTT

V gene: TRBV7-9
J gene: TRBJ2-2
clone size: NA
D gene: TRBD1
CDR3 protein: CASRLAGGTSGELFF
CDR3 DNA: TGTGCCAGCAGGTTGGCAGGGGGCACGAGCGGGGAGCTGTTTTTT

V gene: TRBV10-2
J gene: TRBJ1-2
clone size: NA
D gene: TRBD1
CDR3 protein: CASSDGQGYGYTF
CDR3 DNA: TGCGCCAGCAGTGACGGACAGGGCTATGGCTACACCTTC

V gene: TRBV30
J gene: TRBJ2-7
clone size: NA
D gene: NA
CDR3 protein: CAWAKGTLLPLSYEQYF
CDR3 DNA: TGTGCCTGGGCAAAGGGGACACTCTTACCACTTTCCTACGAGCAGTACTTC

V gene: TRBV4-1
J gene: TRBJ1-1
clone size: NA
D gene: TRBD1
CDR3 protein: CASSQEGQMPAFF
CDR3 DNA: TGCGCCAGCAGCCAAGAGGGACAGATGCCTGCTTTCTTT

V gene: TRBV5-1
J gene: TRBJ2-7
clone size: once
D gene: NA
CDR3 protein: CASSFRQGYEQYF
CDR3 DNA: TGCGCCAGCAGCTTTCGGCAGGGCTACGAGCAGTACTTC

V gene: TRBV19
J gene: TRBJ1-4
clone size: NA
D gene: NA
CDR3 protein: CASMQGHNEKLFF
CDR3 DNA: TGTGCCAGTATGCAGGGCCATAATGAAAAACTGTTTTTT

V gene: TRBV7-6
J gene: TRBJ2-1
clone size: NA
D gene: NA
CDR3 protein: CASSLFQGSYNEQFF
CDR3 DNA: TGTGCCAGCAGCTTATTTCAGGGTTCCTACAATGAGCAGTTCTTC

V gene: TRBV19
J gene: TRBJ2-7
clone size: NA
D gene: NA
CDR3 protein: CASRTGHRTYEQYF
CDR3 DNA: TGTGCCAGTCGAACGGGACACCGAACCTACGAGCAGTACTTC

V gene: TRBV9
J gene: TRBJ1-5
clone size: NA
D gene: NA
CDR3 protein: CASSAGGGRGQPQHF
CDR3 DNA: TGTGCCAGCAGCGCCGGAGGTGGACGAGGCCAGCCCCAGCATTTT

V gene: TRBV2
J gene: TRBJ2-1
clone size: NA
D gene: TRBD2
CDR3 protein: CASRFSSGGSYNEQFF
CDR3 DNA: TGTGCCAGCAGATTCTCCAGCGGGGGTTCCTACAATGAGCAGTTCTTC

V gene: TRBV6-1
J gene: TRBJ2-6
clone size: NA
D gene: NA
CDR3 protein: CAGQGISGANVLTF
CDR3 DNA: TGTGCCGGCCAGGGTATCTCTGGGGCCAACGTCCTGACTTTC

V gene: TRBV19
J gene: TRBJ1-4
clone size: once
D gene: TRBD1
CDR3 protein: CASSKTGSYEKLFF
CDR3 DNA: TGTGCCAGTTCGAAGACAGGGAGTTATGAAAAACTGTTTTTT

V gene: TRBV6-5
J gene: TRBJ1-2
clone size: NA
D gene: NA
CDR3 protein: CAAVGGERGYTF
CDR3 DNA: TGTGCCGCAGTTGGGGGCGAGAGGGGCTACACCTTC

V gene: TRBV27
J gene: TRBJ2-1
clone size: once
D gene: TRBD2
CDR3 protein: CASSSGTSGYYNEQFF
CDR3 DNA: TGTGCCAGCAGTTCCGGCACTAGCGGGTATTACAATGAGCAGTTCTTC

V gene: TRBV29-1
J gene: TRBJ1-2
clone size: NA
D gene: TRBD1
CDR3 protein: CSVGQDRSNYGYTF
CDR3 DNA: TGCAGCGTTGGCCAGGACAGGTCCAACTATGGCTACACCTTC

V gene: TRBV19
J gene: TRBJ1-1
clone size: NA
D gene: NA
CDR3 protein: CASSMGRMNTEAFF
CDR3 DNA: TGTGCCAGTAGTATGGGACGGATGAACACTGAAGCTTTCTTT

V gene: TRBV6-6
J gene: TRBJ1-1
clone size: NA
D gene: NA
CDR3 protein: CASSPTGMNTEAFF
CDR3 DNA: TGTGCCAGCAGTCCGACAGGTATGAACACTGAAGCTTTCTTT